This T cell receptor beta chain was sequenced for a study of CD8+CD57+ T cells in acquired aplastic anemia. Study-wide results and caveats: Found in both controls and patients were almost 30 CD8+ CDR3 sequences. Between patients and controls, CD8+ Simpson's diversity did not vary significantly.

This clonotype was seen ten or more times. What it recognizes is unknown. Sequencing involved patients with CD8+CD57+ cell expansion previously shown by flow cytometry. Researchers used genomic DNA as the template to profile TCR beta VDJ and CDR3. MiXCR, run by TCRdb on the reads, gives a single entry per CDR3 protein. Of about 150,000 distinct CDR3 sequences detected, less than 60% appear once; the ten largest clones hold around 12%. Germline loops: CDR1 LNHDA, CDR2 SQIVND (reference sequence). V was shortened by 3 bases and J by 2 bases, with 10 bases between the two germline ends. The CDR3 covers 14 residues.

The TCR comes from a human donor with aplastic anemia. The sample comprised sorted CD4+, CD8+, or CD8+CD57+ T cells (not recorded which) from PBMCs. The V and J genes are TRBV19 and TRBJ2-5; D not resolved. The DNA for the CDR3 is TGTGCCAGTAGTATCCTTTGGGGACAAGAGACCCAGTACTTC. Translation gives CASSILWGQETQYF.